Detailed here is one T cell receptor beta chain. Germline V gives CDR1 LNHDA, CDR2 SQIVND (reference sequence). V was trimmed by 9 bases and J by 4 bases, leaving 22 bases between them. The length of the CDR3 is 15 residues. This sample is drawn from a study of blood T cell repertoires in COVID-19. This table comes from immunoSEQ multiplex PCR, and its TCRdb copy is limited to in-frame clones, with some not included. The table lists approximately 260,000 clones, roughly 80% of them singletons. The clonotype originates from a woman aged 60 to 75 with active or convalescent COVID-19. The sequencing input was peripheral blood. This chain uses TRBV19 with TRBJ2-7, with TRBD2 as a possible D gene (6 bases). In nucleotides, the CDR3 is TGTGCCAGCCGTGACTTGGGACTGCGGCGATACGAGCAGTACTTC. Translation gives CASRDLGLRRYEQYF.